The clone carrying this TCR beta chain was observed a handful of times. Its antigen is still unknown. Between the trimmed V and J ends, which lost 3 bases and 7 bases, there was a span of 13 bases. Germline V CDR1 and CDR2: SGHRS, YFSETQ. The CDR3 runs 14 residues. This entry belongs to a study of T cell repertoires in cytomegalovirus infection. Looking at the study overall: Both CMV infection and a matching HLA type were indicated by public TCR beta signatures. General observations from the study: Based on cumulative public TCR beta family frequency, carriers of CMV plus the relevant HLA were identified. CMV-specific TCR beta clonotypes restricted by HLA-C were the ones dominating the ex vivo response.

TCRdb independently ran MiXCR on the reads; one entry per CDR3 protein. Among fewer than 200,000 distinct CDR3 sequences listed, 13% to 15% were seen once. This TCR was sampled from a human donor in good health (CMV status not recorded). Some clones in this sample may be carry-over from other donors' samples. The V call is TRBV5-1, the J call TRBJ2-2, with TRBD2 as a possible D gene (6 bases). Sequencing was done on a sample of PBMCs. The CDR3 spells CASSWTVRDGELFF. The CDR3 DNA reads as TGCGCCAGCAGCTGGACGGTGCGGGACGGGGAGCTGTTTTTT. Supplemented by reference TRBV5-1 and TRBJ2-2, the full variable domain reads KAGVTQTPRYLIKTRGQQVTLSCSPISGHRSVSWYQQTPGQGLQFLFEYFSETQRNKGNFPGRFSGRQFSNSRSEMNVSTLELGDSALYLCASSWTVRDGELFFGEGSRLTVL.